This TCR beta chain was obtained from a study of PD-1 blockade in mismatch repair-deficient tumors. TCRdb's copy holds only in-frame clones and misses some; the assay was immunoSEQ multiplex PCR. The data contain approximately 13,000 clones, around 84% of them singletons. Only one count was recorded for this clone. The antigen is undetermined. Study-wide points: Tumor-resident clones, often undetectable pretreatment in blood, expanded then contracted after pembrolizumab.

Time point denoted: approximately 11-day in vitro stimulation with candidate neoantigen peptide 4. Cells were stimulated nine to eleven days with each of under ten ELISpot-reactive neoantigens. Germline CDR1 is SGHVS and CDR2 is FQNEAQ. Trimming shortened V by 5 bases and J by 7 bases, and 14 bases separated the two germline ends. The CDR3 length is 13 residues. This chain links TRBV7-8 with TRBJ1-1; D is possibly TRBD1 (6 bases). The sequencing here drew on cells cultured in vitro, taken from a patient treated with pembrolizumab. This clonotype was sampled from an adult with mismatch repair-deficient cancer. CDR3 nucleotide sequence: TGTGCCAGCAGCCCCAGGGGCCGACATGAAGCTTTCTTT. It is translated as CASSPRGRHEAFF.